The 12 T cell receptor beta chains in this list originate from one sample, sequenced in a study of OX40 agonist ivuxolimab in advanced cancers. Data came from immunoSEQ multiplex PCR; TCRdb stores just in-frame clones and leaves some out. The sample records 67,000 or so clones, 70% to 90% being singletons. Sequences were derived from CD4+ or CD8+ T cells sorted from blood, sampled in a trial of the OX40 agonist ivuxolimab. These TCRs come from an adult with an advanced solid tumor such as melanoma, head and neck, liver or kidney cancer.

V usage is TRBV7-2 and J usage is TRBJ1-2, with 8 bases matching TRBD1. Germline trimming cut 5 bases from V and 3 bases from J; bases unmatched to any gene: 8. Germline V CDR1 and CDR2: SGHTA, FQGNSA. The CDR3 spans 15 residues. The CDR3 loop reads CASSRNDRGHYGYTF. The DNA of the CDR3 is TGTGCCAGCAGCCGAAACGACAGGGGACACTATGGCTACACCTTC.

The chain uses TRBV1 and TRBJ1-2. TRBV1 is annotated as a pseudogene. This CDR3 comprises 13 residues. CDR3 in DNA: TGCACCAGCAACCGACCGGCTAACTATGGCTACACCTTC. It codes for CTSNRPANYGYTF.

The chain links TRBV7-9 to TRBJ2-3; D is uncertain. The CDR3 sequence is 13 residues long. The germline V and J ends were trimmed by 4 bases and 4 bases, with 9 bases remaining between them. Germline V gene data show CDR1 as SEHNR and CDR2 as FQNEAQ (reference sequence). CDR3 loop: CASSSTRADTQYF. For the CDR3, the DNA is TGTGCCAGCAGCTCTACCCGCGCAGATACGCAGTATTTT.

The chain combines TRBV7-3 with TRBJ2-6; D not certain. Per germline, CDR1 SGHTA and CDR2 FQGTGA. The CDR3 length is 17 residues. V was pared by 4 bases and J by 2 bases, with 15 bases between. CDR3 in DNA: TGTGCCAGCAGCTCCTATTTGCGTCTCGCTGGGGCCAACGTCCTGACTTTC. Translation gives CASSSYLRLAGANVLTF.

This clone was picked up a small number of times. J is TRBJ2-7 and V is TRBV28, with 8 bases lining up with TRBD1. Per the germline V gene, CDR1 is MDHEN and CDR2 is SYDVKM. The CDR3 is 13 residues long. V lost 7 bases to trimming and J lost 9 bases; unmatched junction nucleotides: 11. This CDR3 reads CASTPGQVVLQYF. The CDR3 nucleotides read TGTGCCAGCACTCCGGGACAGGTCGTCTTGCAGTACTTC. Supplemented by reference TRBV28 and TRBJ2-7, the full variable domain reads DVKVTQSSRYLVKRTGEKVFLECVQDMDHENMFWYRQDPGLGLRLIYFSYDVKMKEKGDIPEGYSVSREKKERFSLILESASTNQTSMYLCASTPGQVVLQYFGPGTRLTVT.

This clone was recorded a few times. The V and J genes are TRBV6-1 and TRBJ1-5; 9 nucleotides line up with TRBD1. Germline V gives CDR1 MNHNS, CDR2 SASEGT. The CDR3 is 14 residues long. J lost 6 bases, V lost 9 bases, and 9 bases had no gene match. This CDR3 reads CASDRDRVFQPQHF. The CDR3 DNA follows: TGTGCCAGTGACCGGGACAGGGTGTTTCAGCCCCAGCATTTT.

The chain carries TRBV5-1 and TRBJ1-3, with D possibly being TRBD1 (5 bases). Germline loops: CDR1 SGHRS, CDR2 YFSETQ. The CDR3 is 16 residues long. V lost 4 bases and J 1 base, leaving 15 bases between the germline ends. CDR3 bases: TGCGCCAGCAGCATCAGCGACAGTGCTTCTGGAAACACCATATATTTT. Translated, it gives CASSISDSASGNTIYF. The full variable domain, in which reference TRBV5-1 and TRBJ1-3 provide the parts outside the CDR3, is KAGVTQTPRYLIKTRGQQVTLSCSPISGHRSVSWYQQTPGQGLQFLFEYFSETQRNKGNFPGRFSGRQFSNSRSEMNVSTLELGDSALYLCASSISDSASGNTIYFGEGSWLTVV.

Concerning this clone: Its ends do not fully match the called genes, so a read error is possible. The chain carries TRBV2 and TRBJ2-5; D not resolved. Germline CDR1 and CDR2: SNHLY and FYNNEI. This CDR3 spans 10 amino acids. CDR3 DNA sequence: TGTGCCAGCAGCGAAGAGACCCAGTACTTC. Its protein is CASSEETQYF. Full variable domain (rest looked up from reference TRBV2 and TRBJ2-5): EPEVTQTPSHQVTQMGQEVILRCVPISNHLYFYWYRQILGQKVEFLVSFYNNEISEKSEIFDDQFSVERPDGSNFTLKIRSTKLEDSAMYFCASSEETQYFGPGTRLLVL.

The chain links TRBV6-1 to TRBJ1-6; 7 bases align to TRBD1. The junction had 5 bases not matched to a gene; V was cut back by 2 bases and J by 10 bases. Per germline, CDR1 MNHNS and CDR2 SASEGT. The CDR3 runs 14 residues. In DNA, the CDR3 is TGTGCCAGCAGTGAAAATCGACAGGGATCACCCCTCCACTTT. Amino acids: CASSENRQGSPLHF.

V is TRBV6-5 and J is TRBJ2-2, with no clear D. The germline V gene has CDR1 MNHEY and CDR2 SVGAGI. This CDR3 comprises 14 residues. V was trimmed by 2 bases and J by 8 bases, leaving 12 bases between them. Here the CDR3 reads CASSYEDRKGELFF. CDR3 bases: TGTGCCAGCAGTTACGAGGATCGAAAGGGGGAGCTGTTTTTT.

This chain joins TRBV13 and TRBJ2-3; D may be TRBD1 (6 bases). CDR3 size: 13 residues. Germline V gene sequence: CDR1 PRHDT, CDR2 FYEKMQ (reference sequence). Trimming cost V 5 bases and J 4 bases, with 10 bases left between them. CDR3 sequence reads: CASSEQGADTQYF. CDR3 DNA: TGTGCCAGCAGCGAACAGGGCGCAGATACGCAGTATTTT.

V is TRBV7-9 and J is TRBJ2-2, with D maybe TRBD1 (6 bases). The germline V gene has CDR1 SEHNR and CDR2 FQNEAQ (reference sequence). V lost 7 bases to trimming and J lost 5 bases, with 20 bases between them. The CDR3 contains 16 residues. Here the CDR3 DNA reads TGTGCCAGCACCGGCTACAGGGTTGGGGATACCGGGGAGCTGTTTTTT. Protein sequence: CASTGYRVGDTGELFF.